Listed below are T cell receptor beta chains from one sample, sequenced in a study of T cell responses to AZD1222 COVID-19 vaccine. Produced via immunoSEQ multiplex PCR; TCRdb's table is partial and in-frame only. The sample contains some 190,000 clones, around nine tenths of which appear only once. Sequences were derived from peripheral blood, sampled 28 days after the second AZD1222 dose. The receptors were gathered from an adult who received the AZD1222 COVID-19 vaccine. Each CDR3 is given with its conserved first and last residue. D genes are given only for firm matches. Not every row has a clone size; where given, it reads once, few, many or a size class.

CDR3: CASSQGRRTGTEAFF
DNA: TGTGCCAGCAGTCAGGGACGTCGAACAGGCACTGAAGCTTTCTTT
V: TRBV6-2/TRBV6-3
length: 15
J: TRBJ1-1
size: -
D: -

CDR3: CASRLISLGTDTQYF
DNA: TGTGCCAGCCGTCTAATCTCGTTGGGCACAGATACGCAGTATTTT
V: TRBV6-5
length: 15
J: TRBJ2-3
size: once
D: -

CDR3: CASSSFGTESYEQYF
DNA: TGTGCCAGCAGTTCGTTTGGGACAGAGTCCTACGAGCAGTACTTC
V: TRBV6-5
length: 15
J: TRBJ2-7
size: -
D: TRBD1

CDR3: CASSAPGRANTEAFF
DNA: TGTGCCAGCAGCGCCCCGGGACGGGCGAACACTGAAGCTTTCTTT
V: TRBV5-4
length: 15
J: TRBJ1-1
size: few
D: -

CDR3: CASSGLPQETQYF
DNA: TGTGCCAGTAGCGGCCTCCCCCAAGAGACCCAGTACTTC
V: TRBV19
length: 13
J: TRBJ2-5
size: -
D: -

CDR3: CSVGPYGANVLTF
DNA: TGCAGCGTTGGCCCATACGGGGCCAACGTCCTGACTTTC
V: TRBV29-1
length: 13
J: TRBJ2-6
size: -
D: -

CDR3: CATGQGALIHQPQHF
DNA: TGTGCCACCGGACAGGGGGCGTTGATCCATCAGCCCCAGCATTTT
V: TRBV2
length: 15
J: TRBJ1-5
size: once
D: TRBD1

CDR3: CATSGLDRGPYTGELFF
DNA: TGTGCCACCAGCGGGTTGGACAGGGGGCCATATACCGGGGAGCTGTTTTTT
V: TRBV15
length: 17
J: TRBJ2-2
size: -
D: TRBD1

CDR3: CAWTQTGWLTEAFF
DNA: TGTGCCTGGACCCAGACAGGGTGGTTGACTGAAGCTTTCTTT
V: TRBV30
length: 14
J: TRBJ1-1
size: -
D: TRBD1

CDR3: CASSPSGDPIYNSPLHF
DNA: TGTGCCAGCTCACCCTCGGGGGATCCCATCTATAATTCACCCCTCCACTTT
V: TRBV18
length: 17
J: TRBJ1-6
size: -
D: -

CDR3: CASSRQLSTEAFF
DNA: TGTGCCAGCAGCAGACAGCTTTCCACTGAAGCTTTCTTT
V: TRBV7-7
length: 13
J: TRBJ1-1
size: -
D: -

CDR3: CASSSGVTDTQYF
DNA: TGTGCCAGCTCAAGCGGAGTCACAGATACGCAGTATTTT
V: TRBV18
length: 13
J: TRBJ2-3
size: -
D: -

CDR3: CASSLGVPSNQPQHF
DNA: TGTGCCAGCAGCTTAGGTGTGCCCAGCAATCAGCCCCAGCATTTT
V: TRBV7-4
length: 15
J: TRBJ1-5
size: -
D: -

CDR3: CASSPSGRGPLGEQYF
DNA: TGCGCCAGCTCCCCTTCGGGCAGGGGCCCACTTGGAGAGCAGTACTTC
V: TRBV5-1
length: 16
J: TRBJ2-7
size: -
D: -

CDR3: CASSVSYPPFAQYF
DNA: TGTGCCAGCAGCGTTTCGTATCCCCCCTTTGCGCAGTACTTC
V: TRBV27
length: 14
J: TRBJ2-7
size: -
D: -

CDR3: CASHFSPGQNTEAFF
DNA: TGTGCCAGCCACTTTTCCCCCGGGCAGAACACTGAAGCTTTCTTT
V: TRBV6-6
length: 15
J: TRBJ1-1
size: once
D: -

CDR3: CASSASGQFNEKLFF
DNA: TGTGCCAGCAGTGCCTCGGGACAATTTAATGAAAAACTGTTTTTT
V: TRBV2
length: 15
J: TRBJ1-4
size: -
D: -

CDR3: CASSAGLTEAFF
DNA: TGTGCCAGCAGCGCAGGCCTAACTGAAGCTTTCTTT
V: TRBV6-5
length: 12
J: TRBJ1-1
size: once
D: -

CDR3: CSVRGQGGTGELFF
DNA: TGCAGCGTTCGGGGACAGGGGGGCACCGGGGAGCTGTTTTTT
V: TRBV29-1
length: 14
J: TRBJ2-2
size: -
D: TRBD1

CDR3: CASSFQTGAGGYTF
DNA: TGTGCCAGCAGTTTCCAGACAGGGGCGGGCGGCTACACCTTC
V: TRBV27
length: 14
J: TRBJ1-2
size: -
D: TRBD1

CDR3: CASSVQGLAENNEQFF
DNA: TGCGCCAGCAGCGTACAGGGACTAGCGGAAAACAATGAGCAGTTCTTC
V: TRBV5-1
length: 16
J: TRBJ2-1
size: -
D: TRBD2

CDR3: CAWSPNRGQYF
DNA: TGTGCCTGGAGTCCGAATAGGGGGCAGTACTTC
V: TRBV30
length: 11
J: TRBJ2-7
size: -
D: -

CDR3: CATSDLKGISNQPQHF
DNA: TGTGCCACCAGTGATTTGAAGGGGATAAGCAATCAGCCCCAGCATTTT
V: TRBV24-1
length: 16
J: TRBJ1-5
size: -
D: -

CDR3: CASSTGRKAGELFF
DNA: TGTGCCAGCAGTACAGGGCGGAAAGCCGGGGAGCTGTTTTTT
V: TRBV6-5
length: 14
J: TRBJ2-2
size: once
D: -